This entry features one TCR beta chain sequence. The data belong to a study of T cell responses to AZD1222 COVID-19 vaccine. Trimming took 5 bases from V and 5 from J, leaving 15 bases between them. The germline CDR1 and CDR2 sequences are MNHEY and SVGAGI. This CDR3 contains 15 residues. Produced via immunoSEQ multiplex PCR; TCRdb's table is partial and in-frame only. The sample consists of about 110,000 clones, approximately 90% of them appearing once. The sequencing used peripheral blood, collected 28 days after the second AZD1222 dose. The clonotype originates from an adult who received the AZD1222 COVID-19 vaccine. The chain carries TRBV6-5 and TRBJ1-4; no definite D call. The CDR3 is CASSTDSIRNEKLFF. The CDR3 DNA is TGTGCCAGCAGTACCGACTCAATAAGGAATGAAAAACTGTTTTTT.